This entry features one T cell receptor beta chain sequence. This clonotype was seen ten or more times. Its antigen is unknown. Base quality data are lacking; no much larger clone is found one base away. The sample belongs to a study of breast tumors, draining lymph nodes, adjacent tissues (dated by TCRdb to about 2016). Context from the whole study: TCR beta repertoires were compared across tumor, adjacent nontumor tissue and axillary lymph nodes obtained from breast cancer patients. In human breast cancer, the study set out to evaluate how tumor, surrounding tissue and draining lymph node repertoires relate to one another and whether T cells may move between these sites.

The sequencer was an Illumina HiSeq 2000. TCR beta chain libraries were generated by multiplex PCR amplification. The amplified TCR beta chain products were analyzed by high-throughput sequencing. The raw public reads went through TCRdb reprocessing: fastp at Q25, MiXCR clone calling, in-frame beta chains kept. Every CDR3 protein is listed once, alongside the most common genes and DNA of its rows. A total of about 300,000 distinct CDR3 sequences appear in this sample, 30% of them only once. Of the sample, more than 0.95% is held by the ten largest clones. Results the study describes overall, beyond this receptor: The data were considered consistent with most tumor T cells being derived from the lymph node and subsequently expanding within tumor tissue. Tumor T-cell repertoires showed less diversity than lymph node repertoires and more diversity than nontumor tissue repertoires, and tumor T-cell repertoires showed preferential V and J gene usage. In luminal-like breast cancer, tumor and nontumor tissue repertoires resembled each other significantly more than in basal-like breast cancer. Rather than being directly demonstrated, the conclusion that tumor T cells originate in lymph nodes was presented as consistent with a hypothesis.

The germline V gene (reference sequence) specifies DFQATT as CDR1 and SNEGSKA as CDR2. Its CDR3 holds 12 amino acids, cysteine through phenylalanine. The sequence is cut down to CDR3 DNA, 36 bases in frame from base 1. The trim is 3 bases for V and 5 bases for J, with a gap of 8 bases between the germline ends. The axillary draining lymph nodes of breast cancer patients were the source of the lymph node samples. This chain joins TRBV20-1 to TRBJ2-1, with the D gene too uncertain to name. The sequenced material came from axillary lymph node tissue. The source is a female donor with breast cancer. Some clones in this sample may be carry-over from other donors' samples. CDR3 region: CSASGSHNEQFF. The DNA sequence reads TGCAGTGCTAGCGGGTCGCACAATGAGCAGTTCTTC.